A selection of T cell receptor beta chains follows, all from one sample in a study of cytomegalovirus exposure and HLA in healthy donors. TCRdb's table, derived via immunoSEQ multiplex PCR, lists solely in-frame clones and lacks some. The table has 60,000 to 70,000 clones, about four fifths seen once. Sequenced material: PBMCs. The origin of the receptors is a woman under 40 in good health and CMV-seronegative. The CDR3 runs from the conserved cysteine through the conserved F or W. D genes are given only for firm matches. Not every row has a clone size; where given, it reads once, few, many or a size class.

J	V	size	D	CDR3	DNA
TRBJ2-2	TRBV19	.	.	CASRDRAGELFF	TGTGCCAGTAGAGATCGCGCCGGGGAGCTGTTTTTT
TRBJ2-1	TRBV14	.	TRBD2	CASQRGFINEQFF	TGTGCCAGCCAGCGGGGTTTTATAAATGAGCAGTTCTTC
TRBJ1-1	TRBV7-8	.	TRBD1	CASSLELQGEMNTEAFF	TGTGCCAGCAGCTTAGAGTTACAGGGGGAGATGAACACTGAAGCTTTCTTT
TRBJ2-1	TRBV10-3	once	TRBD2	CAIGGQRGSYNEQFF	TGTGCCATCGGCGGTCAGCGGGGGTCCTACAATGAGCAGTTCTTC
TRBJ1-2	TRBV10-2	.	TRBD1	CASSDSGGFYGYTF	TGCGCCAGCAGTGACTCAGGGGGGTTTTATGGCTACACCTTC
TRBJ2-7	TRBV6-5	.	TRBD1	CASSLQGLTYEQYF	TGTGCCAGCAGTTTACAGGGGCTTACCTACGAGCAGTACTTC
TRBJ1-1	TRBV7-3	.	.	CASSLQGGGTQAFF	TGTGCCAGCAGCTTACAGGGTGGGGGGACCCAAGCTTTCTTT
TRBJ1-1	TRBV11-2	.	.	CASSLAFAKNTEAFF	TGTGCCAGCAGCTTAGCGTTCGCGAAGAACACTGAAGCTTTCTTT
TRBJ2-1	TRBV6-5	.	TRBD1	CASSYRDRINEQFF	TGTGCCAGCAGTTACCGGGACAGGATCAATGAGCAGTTCTTC
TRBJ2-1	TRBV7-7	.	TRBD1	CASSSDRVGEQFF	TGTGCCAGCAGCTCCGACAGGGTAGGCGAGCAGTTCTTC
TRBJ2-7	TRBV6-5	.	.	CASSYSQANYEQYF	TGTGCCAGCAGTTACTCACAGGCTAACTACGAGCAGTACTTC
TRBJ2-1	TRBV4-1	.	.	CASSQEGGAVNEQFF	TGCGCCAGCAGCCAAGAAGGAGGGGCAGTCAATGAGCAGTTCTTC
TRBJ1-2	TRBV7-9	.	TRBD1	CASSDRGPDYGYTF	TGTGCCAGCAGCGACAGGGGGCCAGACTATGGCTACACCTTC
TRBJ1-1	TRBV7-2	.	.	CASSSGLANTEAFF	TGTGCCAGCAGCTCAGGACTGGCGAATACTGAAGCTTTCTTT
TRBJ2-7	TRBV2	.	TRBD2	CASSESSGLPATYEQYF	TGTGCCAGCAGTGAATCTAGCGGTCTCCCCGCCACTTACGAGCAGTACTTC
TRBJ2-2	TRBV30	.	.	CAWSVAAVDTGELFF	TGTGCCTGGAGTGTAGCGGCGGTGGACACCGGGGAGCTGTTTTTT
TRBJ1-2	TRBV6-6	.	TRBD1	CAIRGQGRGYGYTF	TGTGCCATCCGCGGACAGGGGCGAGGCTATGGCTACACCTTC
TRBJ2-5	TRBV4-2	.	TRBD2	CASSQGRGSQETQYF	TGTGCCAGCAGCCAAGGGCGGGGGTCCCAAGAGACCCAGTACTTC
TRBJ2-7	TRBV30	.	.	CAWSVIRGEQYF	TGTGCCTGGAGTGTAATAAGGGGGGAGCAGTACTTC
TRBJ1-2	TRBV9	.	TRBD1	CASSAQTGAGYTF	TGTGCCAGCAGCGCCCAGACAGGGGCTGGCTACACCTTC
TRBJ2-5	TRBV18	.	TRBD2	CASSPAGRGETQYF	TGTGCCAGCTCACCAGCAGGGAGGGGAGAGACCCAGTACTTC
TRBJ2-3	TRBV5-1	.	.	CASSQRYTQYF	TGCGCCAGCAGCCAGAGGTATACGCAGTATTTT
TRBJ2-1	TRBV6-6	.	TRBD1	CASRDGQDPINGQFF	TGTGCCAGCAGGGACGGACAGGATCCCATCAATGGGCAGTTCTTC
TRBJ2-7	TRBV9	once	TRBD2	CASSKGLARDEQYF	TGTGCCAGCAGCAAGGGACTAGCGAGGGACGAGCAGTACTTC
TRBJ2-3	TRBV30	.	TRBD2	CAWYLASGSMIPFF	TGTGCCTGGTATTTGGCTAGCGGGAGCATGATTCCTTTTTTT
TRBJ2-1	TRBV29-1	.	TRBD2	CSVVGERGARYNEQFF	TGCAGCGTTGTTGGTGAGCGGGGGGCCCGCTACAATGAGCAGTTCTTC
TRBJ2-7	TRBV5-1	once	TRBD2	CASSRSGGSSYEQYF	TGCGCCAGCAGCCGATCGGGGGGGTCATCCTACGAGCAGTACTTC
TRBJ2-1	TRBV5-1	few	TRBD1	CASSSGGTGGKEQFF	TGCGCCAGCAGCTCTGGTGGGACAGGGGGCAAGGAGCAGTTCTTC
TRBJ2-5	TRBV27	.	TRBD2	CASSRTVASGTLGGQETQYF	TGTGCCAGCAGCCGTACGGTTGCTAGCGGGACACTAGGGGGACAAGAGACCCAGTACTTC
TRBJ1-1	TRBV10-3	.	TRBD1	CAISPGQGIGTEAFF	TGTGCCATCAGTCCGGGACAGGGGATAGGAACTGAAGCTTTCTTT
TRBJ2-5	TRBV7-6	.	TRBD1	CASSSTGKGTQYF	TGTGCCAGCAGCTCGACAGGGAAGGGCACCCAGTACTTC
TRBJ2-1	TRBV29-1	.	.	CSVGPSLGNEQFF	TGCAGCGTGGGGCCCTCTCTCGGGAATGAGCAGTTCTTC
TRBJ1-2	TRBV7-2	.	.	CASSLDGTGYGYTF	TGTGCCAGCAGCTTAGATGGAACAGGCTATGGCTACACCTTC
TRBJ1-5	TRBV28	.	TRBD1	CASSFRQGDQPQHF	TGTGCCAGCAGTTTTAGACAGGGGGATCAGCCCCAGCATTTT
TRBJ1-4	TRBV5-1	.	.	CASSSSGEGGYEKLFF	TGCGCCAGCAGCTCCTCCGGGGAGGGAGGTTATGAAAAACTGTTTTTT
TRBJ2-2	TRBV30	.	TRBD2	CAWSSLLAGDTGELFF	TGTGCCTGGAGTTCCTTGTTGGCGGGAGACACCGGGGAGCTGTTTTTT
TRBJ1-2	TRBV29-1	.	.	CSVDEGSGSPNYGYTF	TGCAGCGTTGACGAGGGCTCAGGCTCCCCTAACTATGGCTACACCTTC
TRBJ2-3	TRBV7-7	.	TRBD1	CASSYRGDTDTQYF	TGTGCTAGCAGCTACAGGGGGGACACAGATACGCAGTATTTT
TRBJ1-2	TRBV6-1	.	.	CASSEGTAYYGYTF	TGTGCCAGCAGTGAAGGGACAGCTTATTATGGCTACACCTTC
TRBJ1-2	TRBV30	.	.	CAWGARGYGYTF	TGTGCCTGGGGGGCGCGGGGCTATGGCTACACCTTC
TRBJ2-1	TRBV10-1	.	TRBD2	CASSLLAGPAEEQFF	TGCGCCAGCAGCTTACTAGCGGGCCCGGCGGAAGAGCAGTTCTTC
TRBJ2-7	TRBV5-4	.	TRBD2	CASSLAGLASPYF	TGTGCCAGCAGCTTGGCCGGACTAGCGAGTCCGTACTTC
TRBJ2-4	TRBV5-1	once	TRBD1	CASSLGDSSLIQYF	TGCGCCAGCAGCTTGGGGGACAGCTCCTTAATTCAGTACTTC
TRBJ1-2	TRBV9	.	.	CASSVAGGVNYGYTF	TGTGCCAGCAGCGTAGCCGGCGGAGTCAACTATGGCTACACCTTC
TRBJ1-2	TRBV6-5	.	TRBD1	CASSGDRRFTF	TGTGCCAGCAGTGGGGACAGGAGATTCACCTTC
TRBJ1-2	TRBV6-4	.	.	CASSDSGGLPSTGYTF	TGTGCCAGCAGTGACTCGGGGGGGCTCCCCTCTACTGGCTACACCTTC
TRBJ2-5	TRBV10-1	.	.	CASSEGQTYETQYF	TGCGCCAGCAGTGAGGGACAGACCTACGAGACCCAGTACTTC
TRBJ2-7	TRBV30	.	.	CAWGESSYEQYF	TGTGCCTGGGGGGAGAGCTCCTACGAGCAGTACTTC
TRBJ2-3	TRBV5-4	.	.	CASSSTSTDTQYF	TGTGCCAGCAGCTCAACTAGCACAGATACGCAGTATTTT
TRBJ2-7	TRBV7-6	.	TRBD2	CASSFGGGAAEQYF	TGTGCCAGCAGCTTCGGCGGGGGGGCGGCCGAGCAGTACTTC
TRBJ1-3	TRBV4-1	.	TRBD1	CASRGQGGTGNTIYF	TGCGCCAGCAGGGGTCAGGGGGGAACGGGAAACACCATATATTTT
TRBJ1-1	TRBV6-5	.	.	CASSRTLHTEAFF	TGTGCCAGCAGTAGGACTTTACACACTGAAGCTTTCTTT
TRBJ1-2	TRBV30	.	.	CASGQARYYGYTF	TGTGCCTCAGGGCAGGCAAGATACTATGGCTACACCTTC
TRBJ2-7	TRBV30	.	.	CAWSKQGPYEQYF	TGTGCCTGGAGCAAGCAGGGGCCCTACGAGCAGTACTTC
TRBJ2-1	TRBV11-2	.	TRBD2	CASSFLELAGGREQFF	TGTGCCAGCAGCTTTCTCGAGCTAGCGGGAGGTCGGGAGCAGTTCTTC
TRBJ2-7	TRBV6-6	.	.	CASSPGPGAYEQYF	TGTGCCAGCAGTCCCGGGCCAGGGGCCTACGAGCAGTACTTC
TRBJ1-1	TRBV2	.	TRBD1	CASSRGDRGTTEAFF	TGTGCCAGCAGTCGAGGAGACAGGGGGACCACTGAAGCTTTCTTT
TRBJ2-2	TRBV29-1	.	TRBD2	CSAEAGVNTGELFF	TGCAGCGCCGAAGCGGGGGTGAACACCGGGGAGCTGTTTTTT
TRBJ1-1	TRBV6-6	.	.	CASTLRGGVSEAFF	TGTGCCAGCACTTTACGGGGTGGGGTGAGTGAAGCTTTCTTT
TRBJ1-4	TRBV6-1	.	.	CASSTPESEKLFF	TGTGCCAGCAGTACCCCGGAGTCGGAAAAACTGTTTTTT